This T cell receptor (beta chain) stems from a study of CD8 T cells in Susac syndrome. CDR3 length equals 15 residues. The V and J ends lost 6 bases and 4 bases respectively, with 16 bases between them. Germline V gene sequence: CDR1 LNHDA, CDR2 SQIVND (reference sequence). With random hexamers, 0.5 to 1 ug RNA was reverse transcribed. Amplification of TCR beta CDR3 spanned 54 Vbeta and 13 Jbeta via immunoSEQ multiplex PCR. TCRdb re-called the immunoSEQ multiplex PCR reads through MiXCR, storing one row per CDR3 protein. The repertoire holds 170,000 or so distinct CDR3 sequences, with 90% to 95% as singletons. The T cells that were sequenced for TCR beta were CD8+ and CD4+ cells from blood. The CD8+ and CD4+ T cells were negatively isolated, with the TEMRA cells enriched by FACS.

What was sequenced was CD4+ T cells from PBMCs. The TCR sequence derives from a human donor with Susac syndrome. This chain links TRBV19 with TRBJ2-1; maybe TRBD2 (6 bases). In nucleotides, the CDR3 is TGTGCCAGTAGCACGGGACCTGCGGGGTACAATGAGCAGTTCTTC. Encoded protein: CASSTGPAGYNEQFF.